Listed here are 27 T cell receptor beta chains from one sample, sequenced in a study of T cells in tuberculosis. Sample time point: new active TB diagnosis, blood taken before or within 7 days of starting treatment. TCRdb keeps only in-frame clones here, not all; method: immunoSEQ multiplex PCR. The data contain some 30,000 clones, about 82% of them singletons. This material consisted of PBMCs, taken at tuberculosis diagnosis. These receptors were obtained from an adult with tuberculosis.

The V gene is TRBV6-5, the J gene TRBJ1-1; D uncertain. CDR3 length: 14 amino acids. With 8 bases removed from V and 0 bases from J, the gap between germline ends came to 13 bases. Germline loops: CDR1 MNHEY, CDR2 SVGAGI. The CDR3 nucleotides are TGTGCCAGCCGGGTCGGTATAATGAACACTGAAGCTTTCTTT. This gives the protein CASRVGIMNTEAFF.

This chain links TRBV19 with TRBJ2-4, with 7 bases matching TRBD2. The ends lost 4 bases at V and 6 bases at J; junction bases unmatched: 0. The CDR3 consists of 12 residues. Germline V lookup: CDR1 LNHDA, CDR2 SQIVND (reference sequence). The DNA for the CDR3 is TGTGCCAGTAGTACTAGCGGAAACATTCAGTACTTC. This gives the protein CASSTSGNIQYF.

CDR3 in amino acids: CASSQPGTGRDEQFF. The CDR3 bases are TGCGCCAGCAGCCAACCCGGGACAGGCCGCGATGAGCAGTTCTTC. J is TRBJ2-1 and V is TRBV4-1, with 8 bases that match TRBD1. There are 15 residues in the CDR3. V lost 2 bases to trimming and J lost 8 bases; unmatched junction nucleotides: 8. Looked up from germline, CDR1 is MGHRA and CDR2 is YSYEKL.

Only a few counts were recorded for this clone. The chain is built from TRBV2 and TRBJ2-7, with 10 bases identical to TRBD2. The germline CDR1 and CDR2 sequences are SNHLY and FYNNEI. V dropped 5 bases and J dropped 2; count of bases not matched to a gene: 3. The CDR3 is made up of 14 amino acids. This CDR3 reads CASSLLAGPYEQYF. In DNA form, the CDR3 reads TGTGCCAGCAGTCTACTAGCGGGACCCTACGAGCAGTACTTC.

The gene calls are TRBV6-5 and TRBJ2-7; D is possibly TRBD2 (5 bases). CDR1 MNHEY and CDR2 SVGAGI come from the germline V gene. CDR3 length: 15 residues. V was pared by 0 bases and J by 6 bases, with 15 bases between. The CDR3 loop is CASSYSAGLMGEQYF. CDR3 nucleotide sequence: TGTGCCAGCAGTTACTCGGCGGGCCTTATGGGCGAGCAGTACTTC.

The V and J genes are TRBV5-6 and TRBJ2-1; D is possibly TRBD2 (6 bases). The CDR3 is made up of 15 amino acids. Trimming took off 4 bases at V and 4 bases at J, with 15 bases between the two ends. CDR1 is SGHDT and CDR2 is YYEEEE in the germline V gene. The CDR3 DNA is TGTGCCAGCAGCCTGGGACTTTCAGATTACAATGAGCAGTTCTTC. This sequence encodes CASSLGLSDYNEQFF.

This clone occurred once. The V call is TRBV9, the J call TRBJ2-1, with 11 positions matching TRBD1. The germline V gene has CDR1 SGDLS and CDR2 YYNGEE. The V and J ends lost 0 bases and 5 bases, in that order; junction bases with no gene match: 1. This CDR3 is built from 15 residues. The CDR3 bases are TGTGCCAGCAGCGTAGAGGGACAGGGGGACAATGAGCAGTTCTTC. It codes for CASSVEGQGDNEQFF.

The chain employs TRBV19 and TRBJ1-1, with a weak D call TRBD1 (6 bases). The CDR3 loop spans 15 amino acids. V was clipped by 3 bases and J by 0 bases, with 11 bases between them. The germline V gene encodes CDR1 LNHDA and CDR2 SQIVND (reference sequence). The CDR3 DNA sequence: TGTGCCAGTAGTATTAACGGACAGATGAACACTGAAGCTTTCTTT. Its translation is CASSINGQMNTEAFF.

The chain recombines TRBV10-2 with TRBJ1-2; D may be TRBD1 (5 bases). The length of the CDR3 is 12 residues. Germline lookup yields CDR1 WSHSY and CDR2 SAAADI. Trimming left V 2 bases short and J 7 bases short, with 8 bases between. CDR3 nucleotide sequence: TGCGCCAGCAGTGAGGCGCAGGGTGGCTACACCTTC. Its translation: CASSEAQGGYTF.

This rearrangement joins TRBV27 to TRBJ2-1; 11 bases line up with TRBD2. The germline CDR1 and CDR2 sequences are MNHEY and SMNVEV (reference sequence). The CDR3 spans 16 residues. Unmatched junction bases numbered 8, after V lost 7 bases and J lost 3 bases. CDR3 in amino acids: CASNPIAGGLYNEQFF. The CDR3 DNA reads TGTGCCAGCAACCCAATAGCGGGGGGGCTCTACAATGAGCAGTTCTTC.

V is TRBV7-3 and J is TRBJ2-7, with D unclear. CDR1 and CDR2 (germline): SGHTA, FQGTGA. The CDR3 has 12 residues. V was shortened by 4 bases and J by 0 bases, with 4 bases between the two germline ends. The CDR3 DNA reads TGTGCCAGCAGCTCGAGCTCCTACGAGCAGTACTTC. Translated: CASSSSSYEQYF.

The chain is built from TRBV28 and TRBJ2-2, with a tentative D call TRBD2 (7 bases). The V gene lost 1 base and the J gene lost 6 bases, with 12 bases spanning the gap. This CDR3 has 15 amino acids. Germline assignment: CDR1 MDHEN and CDR2 SYDVKM. This CDR3 reads CASSLSLGGAGELFF. The DNA of the CDR3 is TGTGCCAGCAGTTTATCGTTAGGGGGGGCCGGGGAGCTGTTTTTT.

The chain recombines TRBV4-1 with TRBJ2-1; 10 bases are a match to TRBD2. V gave up 0 bases and J gave up 7 bases; unmatched junction bases: 9. CDR3 length: 17 amino acids. Germline V gene lookup returns CDR1 MGHRA and CDR2 YSYEKL. The CDR3 reads CASSQDSLASGSNEQFF. Written as DNA, the CDR3 is TGCGCCAGCAGCCAAGATTCCCTGGCTAGCGGGAGTAATGAGCAGTTCTTC.

In this sample, this clone turned up a few times. This chain connects TRBV12-5 to TRBJ2-6; TRBD2 matches at 13 bases. Germline values: CDR1 LGHNT, CDR2 FRNRAP. The CDR3 length is 17 residues. The V segment lost 5 bases and the J segment 1 base; nucleotides outside the gene matches: 2. CDR3 sequence (DNA): TGTGCTAGTGGTCCGGGACTAGCGGGATCTGGGGCCAACGTCCTGACTTTC. It is translated as CASGPGLAGSGANVLTF.

J is TRBJ2-1 and V is TRBV9; D is possibly TRBD2 (5 bases). V was shortened by 4 bases and J by 9 bases, with 17 bases between the two germline ends. CDR1 is SGDLS and CDR2 is YYNGEE in the germline V gene. The CDR3 is 14 residues long. CDR3 sequence: CASSTSGRGSEQFF. The CDR3 DNA follows: TGTGCCAGCAGCACCAGCGGTCGGGGTAGTGAGCAGTTCTTC.

This chain links TRBV10-3 with TRBJ2-4, with D possibly TRBD1 on 5 matching bases. The germline V gene has CDR1 ENHRY and CDR2 SYGVKD. The V and J ends lost 0 bases and 8 bases respectively, with 8 bases between them. The CDR3 totals 13 residues. As DNA, the CDR3 is TGTGCCATCAGTGAGTCACAAGGGGACATTCAGTACTTC. Its protein is CAISESQGDIQYF.

The chain combines TRBV5-6 with TRBJ1-2; weak D call: TRBD1 (6 bases). This CDR3 has 14 residues. Germline CDR1 reads SGHDT; CDR2 reads YYEEEE. The germline V and J ends were trimmed by 1 base and 5 bases, with 12 bases remaining between them. The CDR3 nucleotides are TGTGCCAGCAGCTTGCCCCAGGGGTGGTATGGCTACACCTTC. This sequence encodes CASSLPQGWYGYTF.

The gene calls are TRBV18 and TRBJ2-2; TRBD1 matches at 7 bases. The length of the CDR3 is 14 residues. V shed 8 bases, J shed 2 bases, and the junction held 5 bases outside the gene matches. Looked up from germline, CDR1 is KGHSH and CDR2 is LQKENI. CDR3 DNA: TGTGCCAGCGCTCGACAGGGCAACACCGGGGAGCTGTTTTTT. Translation gives CASARQGNTGELFF.

The chain is built from TRBV6-6 and TRBJ2-1, with 7 bases aligning to TRBD1. CDR3 size: 16 residues. CDR1 is MNHNY and CDR2 is SVGAGI in the germline V gene (reference sequence). The junction had 7 bases not matched to a gene; V was cut back by 2 bases and J by 3 bases. The DNA for the CDR3 is TGTGCCAGCAGTTACGAGGACAGGCCCCTCTACAATGAGCAGTTCTTC. Its translation: CASSYEDRPLYNEQFF.

This clone was seen a single time. The junction shows a germline mismatch at one end, possibly a read error. The chain carries TRBV13 and TRBJ2-3; 15 nucleotides match TRBD2. CDR1 PRHDT and CDR2 FYEKMQ come from the germline V gene (reference sequence). The CDR3 sequence is 16 residues long. The CDR3 region is CASSLGTSGGSDTQYF. The CDR3, as DNA: TGTGCCAGCAGCCTAGGGACTAGCGGGGGGTCAGATACGCAGTATTTT.

The chain employs TRBV18 and TRBJ1-6, with a possible D match to TRBD1 (6 bases). V was pared by 5 bases and J by 10 bases, with 15 bases between. CDR3 length equals 14 residues. CDR1 and CDR2 from the germline V gene are KGHSH and LQKENI. CDR3 sequence reads: CASSVQGSRSPLHF. Here the CDR3 DNA reads TGTGCCAGCTCAGTACAGGGATCGAGGTCACCCCTCCACTTT.

This CDR3 is CASMGGTSGSYNEQFF. CDR3 sequence (DNA): TGTGCCAGCATGGGGGGGACTAGCGGGAGCTACAATGAGCAGTTCTTC. The chain couples TRBV9 to TRBJ2-1, with TRBD2 identical over 14 bases. CDR1 and CDR2 from the germline V gene are SGDLS and YYNGEE. The V segment lost 6 bases and the J segment 3 bases; nucleotides outside the gene matches: 5. The CDR3 runs 16 residues.

This rearrangement joins TRBV11-2 to TRBJ2-1; tentatively, D is TRBD2 (6 bases). The CDR3 is made up of 17 amino acids. Trimming shortened V by 0 bases and J by 4 bases, and 16 bases separated the two germline ends. Germline CDR1 is SGHAT and CDR2 is FQNNGV. The CDR3 region is CASSLDHWEEAYNEQFF. In DNA form, the CDR3 reads TGTGCCAGCAGCTTAGATCATTGGGAGGAAGCTTACAATGAGCAGTTCTTC.

The rearrangement links TRBV11-3 to TRBJ2-1; 9 positions match TRBD1. Germline V CDR1 and CDR2: SGHNT, YENEEA. The CDR3 covers 15 residues. Unmatched junction bases numbered 5, after V lost 1 base and J lost 7 bases. In DNA form, the CDR3 reads TGTGCCAGCAGCTTAGGGGACAGGGAGATAAATGAGCAGTTCTTC. It yields the protein CASSLGDREINEQFF.

The genes are TRBV9 and TRBJ2-3; TRBD2 aligns across 11 bases. Losses at the gene ends were 4 bases for V and 1 base for J; bases not matched to a gene: 11. The length of the CDR3 is 18 residues. Germline CDR1 SGDLS, CDR2 YYNGEE. The CDR3 sequence is CASSLRGLAGGRTDTQYF. CDR3 DNA: TGTGCCAGCAGCCTAAGGGGGCTAGCGGGAGGACGCACAGATACGCAGTATTTT.

The rearrangement links TRBV5-1 to TRBJ2-1; 7 positions agree with TRBD1. The CDR3 runs to 15 residues. V was clipped by 0 bases and J by 6 bases; unmatched bases: 6. CDR1 is SGHRS, CDR2 YFSETQ, per germline. Written as DNA, the CDR3 is TGCGCCAGCAGCTTGGCCGGGACAGTCTTCAATGAGCAGTTCTTC. Translating it yields CASSLAGTVFNEQFF. The variable domain in full, with the rest retrieved from reference TRBV5-1 and TRBJ2-1, is KAGVTQTPRYLIKTRGQQVTLSCSPISGHRSVSWYQQTPGQGLQFLFEYFSETQRNKGNFPGRFSGRQFSNSRSEMNVSTLELGDSALYLCASSLAGTVFNEQFFGPGTRLTVL.

This chain links TRBV14 with TRBJ2-5; weak D call: TRBD1 (5 bases). V was clipped by 4 bases and J by 5 bases, with 17 bases between them. The germline V gene has CDR1 SGHDN and CDR2 FVKESK. The CDR3 covers 15 residues. In DNA form, the CDR3 reads TGTGCCAGCAGCCGATATTCCCAGGGATATGAGACCCAGTACTTC. Its translation is CASSRYSQGYETQYF.